Listed here are 11 T cell receptor beta chains from one sample, sequenced in a study of blood T cell repertoires in COVID-19. Here immunoSEQ multiplex PCR was the method, and the copy in TCRdb shows in-frame clones only, minus some. This table holds some 200,000 clones, roughly 82% found once. Sequencing was performed on PBMCs or T cells enriched from blood (not recorded which). Every receptor here comes from an older woman with acute COVID-19.

In regard to this clone: A read error may account for a junction end that differs from germline. The J gene is TRBJ1-1, the V gene TRBV6-5; D unresolved. Per germline, CDR1 MNHEY and CDR2 SVGAGI. The CDR3 totals 10 residues. CDR3 in amino acids: CASRNSEAFF. DNA of the CDR3: TGTGCCAGCAGAAACAGTGAAGCTTTCTTT.

The rearrangement links TRBV7-9 to TRBJ2-7; TRBD2 agrees at 8 bases. The CDR3 contains 13 residues. Germline-derived CDR1 and CDR2 are SEHNR and FQNEAQ (reference sequence). Germline trimming cut 8 bases from V and 1 base from J; bases unmatched to any gene: 4. CDR3 loop: CASRPGGSYEQYF. The CDR3 coding sequence is TGTGCCAGCCGACCGGGGGGGTCCTACGAGCAGTACTTC. The variable domain in full, with the rest retrieved from reference TRBV7-9 and TRBJ2-7, is DTGVSQNPRHKITKRGQNVTFRCDPISEHNRLYWYRQTLGQGPEFLTYFQNEAQLEKSRLLSDRFSAERPKGSFSTLEIQRTEQGDSAMYLCASRPGGSYEQYFGPGTRLTVT.

V gene TRBV6-6 combines with J gene TRBJ2-1; 8 nucleotides line up with TRBD1. The ends lost 5 bases at V and 0 bases at J; junction bases unmatched: 18. The CDR3 has 20 residues. The germline V gene has CDR1 MNHNY and CDR2 SVGAGI (reference sequence). CDR3 in amino acids: CASSPLTGATLLSSYNEQFF. The CDR3, as DNA: TGTGCCAGCAGTCCCCTGACAGGGGCGACTCTTCTGAGCTCCTACAATGAGCAGTTCTTC.

V and J are TRBV4-1 and TRBJ2-1; 8 bases fit TRBD2. V trimming: 1 base; J trimming: 6 bases; junction bases outside the gene matches: 8. Germline lookup yields CDR1 MGHRA and CDR2 YSYEKL. CDR3 length: 16 amino acids. CDR3 sequence (DNA): TGCGCCAGCAGCCAAGTTTCGGGGGGGGCCTTCAATGAGCAGTTCTTC. Protein: CASSQVSGGAFNEQFF.

The chain couples TRBV30 to TRBJ1-5; 9 bases are shared with TRBD1. The CDR3 totals 15 residues. CDR1 and CDR2 (germline): GTSNPN, SVGIG (reference sequence). V lost 4 bases to trimming and J lost 1 base; unmatched junction nucleotides: 5. Written as DNA, the CDR3 is TGTGCCTGGAATCCCGGACAGGGGAGCAATCAGCCCCAGCATTTT. Its translation: CAWNPGQGSNQPQHF.

The rearrangement links TRBV10-3 to TRBJ1-1; D unclear. Germline V gene data show CDR1 as ENHRY and CDR2 as SYGVKD. The ends were cut back, 2 bases at V and 4 bases at J, with 5 bases in the middle. There are 12 residues in the CDR3. The CDR3 DNA reads TGTGCCATCAGTGAGCCGGGCACTGAAGCTTTCTTT. Its translation: CAISEPGTEAFF.

The chain has TRBV7-9 and TRBJ2-4; TRBD1 agrees at 10 bases. CDR1 SEHNR and CDR2 FQNEAQ come from the germline V gene (reference sequence). The CDR3 spans 14 residues. V was pared by 5 bases and J by 7 bases, with 5 bases of the junction left unmatched. CDR3 nucleotides: TGTGCCAGCAGCCTTGGGACAGGGGCGAACATTCAGTACTTC. Amino acids: CASSLGTGANIQYF.

The chain links TRBV27 to TRBJ2-7; 9 nucleotides align to TRBD1. The V gene's germline CDR1 is MNHEY and CDR2 SMNVEV (reference sequence). This CDR3 is 14 amino acids long. V lost 6 bases and J lost 5; bases outside the gene matches: 8. The CDR3 sequence is CASSGTGTLHEQYF. As DNA, the CDR3 is TGTGCCAGCAGCGGGACAGGGACGCTCCACGAGCAGTACTTC.

This clone was observed a few times. The chain uses TRBV24-1 and TRBJ1-1; D gene ambiguous. Germline loops: CDR1 KGHDR, CDR2 SFDVKD. V dropped 2 bases and J dropped 1 base, with 10 bases sitting between them. The CDR3 contains 15 residues. CDR3 in amino acids: CATSDSSSGNTEAFF. CDR3 nucleotide sequence: TGTGCCACCAGTGATTCCAGTAGCGGGAACACTGAAGCTTTCTTT.

J is TRBJ1-2 and V is TRBV30; TRBD1 is a possible D gene (5 bases). Per germline, CDR1 GTSNPN and CDR2 SVGIG (reference sequence). The CDR3 has 13 residues. The V end lost 0 bases, the J end lost 8 bases, and 13 bases lay between the germline ends. CDR3 in amino acids: CAWSVQDGEGYTF. In DNA form, the CDR3 reads TGTGCCTGGAGTGTACAGGATGGCGAGGGCTACACCTTC.

The chain carries TRBV2 and TRBJ2-3; TRBD2 matches 9 bases. Looked up from germline, CDR1 is SNHLY and CDR2 is FYNNEI. V trimming: 6 bases; J trimming: 5 bases; junction bases outside the gene matches: 12. This CDR3 contains 16 residues. This CDR3 is CASRWWRGGRGDTQYF. CDR3 DNA sequence: TGTGCCAGCAGATGGTGGCGGGGGGGCCGCGGAGATACGCAGTATTTT.